This T cell receptor beta chain was found in a study of cytomegalovirus exposure and HLA in healthy donors (TCRdb year 2017). About the full investigation: An earlier analysis of more than 550 of the donors reported about 300 Gb of sequence data and 95 million to 140 million unique TCR beta sequences obtained from roughly 170 million T cells. An early release covering 500 to 750 HLA-typed donors comprised approximately 300 gigabases of sequencing data and 85 million or so unique TCR sequences. Among the 398 genotyped donors, around 81% belonged to the genetic ancestry cluster associated with self-reported Caucasian donors. The study aimed to test whether cataloging public T cell receptors could reveal signatures of past pathogen exposure. Using immunosequencing, the study profiled T cell repertoires from approximately 700 subjects and related those repertoires to cytomegalovirus serostatus. In addition to the first cohort of around 670 subjects, a separate validation cohort of 120 different subjects was used. To predict cytomegalovirus infection status, the study brought together high-throughput TCR immunosequencing, statistical association of individual TCRs with disease status, and machine learning. A later analysis re-examined previously published TCR beta repertoires from more than 550 donors and added high-resolution HLA genotyping to investigate patterns of TCR occurrence. Rather than drawing on any new phenotypic data, the later analysis identified candidate immune exposures from TCR beta sequences and the way those sequences occurred across donors. An earlier analysis of around 640 of the donors used high-throughput TCR beta sequencing to judge whether each TCR beta V gene segment behaved as functional or pseudogenic. Alongside the repertoire data, information on donor age, sex, ethnicity and CMV serostatus was compiled. In a later genetic analysis, genome-wide SNP genotypes for about three fifths of the 666 donors were used, and that subset was treated as a discovery cohort. All discovery cohort repertoires had been generated using a single sequencing platform. HLA typing included class I and class II loci at four-digit resolution. Typing coverage differed by locus: A, B, C, DRB1 and DQB1 were typed in roughly 629-630 donors, DQA1 in 500 to 550, DPA1 in around 600, and DPB1 in 450 to 480. Because of strong linkage in the cohort, a handful of DR-DQ haplotypes were treated as single units for association and clustering. Among almost 400 genotyped donors of the cohort, an average of approximately 240,000 unique TCR beta nucleotide sequences were sequenced per donor, around a sixth of them non-productive. Beyond this particular receptor, the publication reports: A later analysis found that HLA-associated TCR beta chains were more clonally expanded and had lower generation probabilities than equally common non-associated chains. In a later genetic analysis, fewer N-insertions in productive TCRs were reported among donors in an Asian-associated ancestry cluster than the approximately 710-donor mean. Because counts were too low, around 17 rarely observed V segments, including chromosome 9 orphons, were left out of the earlier analysis of 500 to 750 of the donors. While some public TCRs were present in many individuals, most TCR sequences turned up only very rarely across donors. Correlated functional status among segregating V segments might reflect linkage disequilibrium, but an unknown experimental factor could not be ruled out. The 87-base-pair reads could not distinguish some IMGT-functional V segments, including TRBV6-2 and TRBV6-3, so those segments were excluded. In a later analysis, the rate of TCR association differed among HLA loci, with DRB1 alleles having the most associated TCRs and HLA-C alleles having the fewest. Broadly in line with IMGT annotations, most TCR beta V segments showed up in productive rearrangements about 87% or about 30% of the time in an earlier analysis of several hundred of the donors. A further reported finding was that TCR beta sequences accurately predicted the HLA-A and HLA-B alleles for most subjects in the first cohort. An association between a missense DCLRE1C variant and V-gene and J-gene trimming of TCR beta chains was found in a later genetic analysis and replicated in an independent cohort. A few of the identified cytomegalovirus-associated TCR beta chains were confirmed in vitro to be specific for cytomegalovirus antigens. A cluster of highly shared sequence variants was judged likely to be a technical artifact of the sequencing pipeline. A later analysis reported that several top co-occurrence clusters appeared linked to parvovirus B19, influenza, CMV and Epstein-Barr virus. The study gave a list of 150 to 200 TCR beta chains associated with cytomegalovirus. In a later analysis, most CMV-associated TCR beta chains were found to appear HLA-restricted, with HLA associations seemingly driven largely by CMV exposure. Assigning TCR associations to individual alleles was difficult when HLA alleles, especially DR and DQ, strongly co-occurred. At a false discovery rate of 0.05, a later analysis linked 15,000 to 20,000 TCR beta sequences to specific HLA alleles. Because some donors lacked HLA typing at each locus, the association tests relied only on the typed subset. Roughly uniform sequencing depth across donors was assumed in presence/absence analyses, although this assumption may not hold. The authors suggested that the approach could potentially be extended to other disease states and immunological phenotypes. Only TCR beta chains were sequenced in this cohort, and the absence of alpha or paired-chain data limited detectable features. Cytomegalovirus status was reported to be diagnosed by the classifier with high specificity and sensitivity in both the original and validation cohorts. Immune exposure information for the cohort was limited to CMV serostatus.

To prepare the library, the immunoSEQ multiplex PCR assay was applied. A mixture of 60 forward primers for TCR Vbeta segments and 13 reverse primers for TCR Jbeta segments was used in the multiplex PCR. Amplification of the CDR3 region of rearranged TCR beta genes was performed with a multiplex PCR assay on genomic DNA. Amplified TCR beta libraries were sequenced as 87-base-pair reads on the Illumina HiSeq System. The study's own analysis went as follows. A later analysis tallied 80 million to 95 million unique TCR beta chains across the 666 repertoires, and around 12 million of those chains were shared by two or more donors. A nearest-neighbor algorithm error-corrected the raw reads and collapsed the reads into unique sequences, merging closely related sequences to remove PCR and sequencing errors. To assign V, D and J gene segments, CDR3 sequences were aligned to IMGT reference sequences. For a sequence to be retained, a match of at least six nucleotides to both a V gene segment and a J gene segment was required. Rearrangements were called productive when the CDR3 lacked stop codons and stayed in frame with V and J; all others were non-productive. CDR3 was defined by IMGT convention, running from the second conserved V-encoded cysteine to the conserved J-encoded phenylalanine. Sequences without an unambiguous match to a single V gene segment were excluded from the earlier analysis of almost 600 of the donors. An earlier analysis of 500 to 700 of the donors classified V segments as functional when productive rearrangements were above 56.7% and as segregating when the standard deviation between donors was above 5%. A statistical classification framework was built to diagnose cytomegalovirus status from the catalog of TCR beta chain sequences. V and J gene assignment, in a later analysis, came from comparing TCR nucleotide sequences with IMGT/GENE-DB human TR gene sequences. Using the TCRdist pipeline, a later analysis assigned CDR3 sequences along with most-parsimonious VDJ recombination scenarios. In a later analysis, every TCR beta chain was defined by the combination of its CDR3 amino acid sequence and its V-gene family, and reads without a unique V-gene family were dropped. As a way to deal with suspected cross-contamination and a sequencing artifact, a later analysis dropped 640 or so nucleotide sequences that were highly shared and had low generation probability. In a later analysis, a clonal expansion index for each public chain was calculated from normalized within-repertoire ranks of inferred template counts. In a later analysis, generation probabilities were computed with a VDJ recombination model fitted to out-of-frame rearrangements, and the resulting probabilities were checked against IGoR. A later analysis scored TCR-TCR, TCR-HLA and TCR-CMV co-occurrence with hypergeometric tests, applying a repertoire-size bias correction to TCR pairs. A later analysis estimated false discovery rates by permuting HLA or CMV assignments 20 times. In a later analysis, co-occurring TCRs were grouped using DBSCAN, with TCRdist sequence similarity added in when clustering inside HLA-allele-positive subsets. Repertoires with fewer than 30,000 or more than 120,000 public chains, plus five repertoires with anomalous nucleotide sharing, were excluded from co-occurrence clustering. TCRdb mirrors the immuneACCESS table, restricted to in-frame sequences. Some clones are absent from its copies; in checked studies, under half trace to an unresolved V gene, and the reason for the others is unknown. The V and J calls and the clone size are those of that table, but D and trimming were determined from the DNA. This sample's table lists over 110,000 clones. The ten largest clones add up to 0.96% of the sample.

The V end loses 8 bases and the J end loses 3 bases, and a stretch of 10 bases separates them. The CDR3 starts with the cysteine, ends with the phenylalanine, and has 12 residues. CDR3 DNA is the only sequence kept; it has 36 bases, read in frame from the first base. Based on the germline V gene (reference sequence), the CDR1 and CDR2 sequences are LNHDA and SQIVND. The cohort comprised hundreds of healthy bone marrow donors. Cohort members were all nominally healthy when sampled, although unrecorded immune exposures were likely present. The donor tested CMV seronegative, placing the donor among the 350 or so seronegative members of the cohort. A peripheral blood sample was provided by each donor, and peripheral blood mononuclear cells were used for TCR beta sequencing. Genomic DNA was extracted from the blood cell samples with the Qiagen DNeasy Blood Extraction Kit. About this clone itself: Its target antigen remains unknown.

The chain employs TRBV19 and TRBJ1-2, and perhaps TRBD1 as D gene, on 5 matching bases. The sample consisted of PBMCs. The origin of this receptor is a male donor in good health and CMV-seronegative. The nucleotides read TGTGCCAGTGCGGGGGGGGACTATGGCTACACCTTC. Translated, it gives CASAGGDYGYTF.